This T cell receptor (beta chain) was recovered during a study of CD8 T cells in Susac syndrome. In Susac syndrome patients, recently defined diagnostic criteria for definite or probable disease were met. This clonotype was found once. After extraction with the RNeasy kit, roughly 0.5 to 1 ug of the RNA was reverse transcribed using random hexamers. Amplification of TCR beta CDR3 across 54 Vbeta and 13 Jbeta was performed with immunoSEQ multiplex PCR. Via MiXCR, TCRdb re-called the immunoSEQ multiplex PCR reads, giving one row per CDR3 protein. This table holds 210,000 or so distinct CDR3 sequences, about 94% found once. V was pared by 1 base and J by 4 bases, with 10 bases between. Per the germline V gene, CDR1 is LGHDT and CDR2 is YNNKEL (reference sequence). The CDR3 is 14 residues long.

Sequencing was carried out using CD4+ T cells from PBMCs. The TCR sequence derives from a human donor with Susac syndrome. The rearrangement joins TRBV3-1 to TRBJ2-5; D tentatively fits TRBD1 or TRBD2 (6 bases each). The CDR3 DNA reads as TGTGCCAGCAGCCAAGTACAGGGAGGAGAGACCCAGTACTTC. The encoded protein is CASSQVQGGETQYF.